A single sample gave rise to the 11 T cell receptor beta chains below, sequenced in a study of post-analysis software for immune sequencing data. For these receptors, no antigen is known. Libraries were made from TCR beta cDNA, and they carried unique molecular identifiers. TCRdb ran MiXCR on the PCR reads and lists one entry per CDR3 protein. Here the sample spans roughly 700,000 distinct CDR3 sequences, 25% to 30% being singletons. General study points: Elevated frequency relative to controls characterized 4 or 5 TRBV segments in patients, TRBV5-6, TRBV5-1 and TRBV20-1 among them.

The sequenced sample was blood. The receptors here all came from a girl between 10 and 17 years old with multiple sclerosis.

The CDR3 sequence is CASSPIRGDTQYF. CDR3 bases: TGTGCCAGCAGTCCTATCAGGGGGGATACGCAGTATTTT. The gene calls are TRBV27 and TRBJ2-3, with TRBD1 matching over 7 bases. The CDR3 consists of 13 residues. V dropped 5 bases and J dropped 6; count of bases not matched to a gene: 5. Germline-derived CDR1 and CDR2 are MNHEY and SMNVEV (reference sequence).

This clonotype was found a few times. The chain recombines TRBV29-1 with TRBJ2-1, with TRBD2 matching 7 bases. Germline lookup yields CDR1 SQVTM and CDR2 ANQGSEA. The CDR3 has 14 residues. V trimming: 4 bases; J trimming: 3 bases; junction bases outside the gene matches: 6. The CDR3 loop is CSVAGSGDYNEQFF. In DNA form, the CDR3 reads TGCAGCGTTGCGGGCAGCGGGGACTACAATGAGCAGTTCTTC.

This clonotype has at least ten counts. The chain recombines TRBV29-1 with TRBJ2-7, with D possibly called TRBD1 or TRBD2 (7 bases each). CDR1 and CDR2 from the germline V gene are SQVTM and ANQGSEA. CDR3 length equals 13 residues. Trimming removed 8 bases from V and 5 bases from J, with 19 bases in between. The CDR3 coding sequence is TGCAGCTTTAACAGGGGAGGGGCCGACGAGCAGTACTTC. As protein: CSFNRGGADEQYF.

The chain links TRBV28 to TRBJ2-1; tentatively, D is TRBD1 or TRBD2 (6 bases each). The length of the CDR3 is 19 residues. With 2 bases removed from V and 5 bases from J, the gap between germline ends came to 25 bases. Germline V gene lookup returns CDR1 MDHEN and CDR2 SYDVKM. The CDR3 here is CASSLRGASRSVSDNEQFF. CDR3 bases: TGTGCCAGCAGTTTAAGGGGGGCCTCTCGTTCCGTATCCGACAATGAGCAGTTCTTC.

This chain uses TRBV15 with TRBJ2-3; D is possibly TRBD1 (6 bases). Germline V lookup: CDR1 LNHNV, CDR2 YYDKDF (reference sequence). Trimming shortened V by 0 bases and J by 2 bases, and 9 bases separated the two germline ends. The CDR3 length is 15 residues. CDR3 in DNA: TGTGCCACCAGCAGAGACAGGGGATTCACAGATACGCAGTATTTT. Translating gives CATSRDRGFTDTQYF. Full variable domain (remainder filled in from reference TRBV15 and TRBJ2-3): DAMVIQNPRYQVTQFGKPVTLSCSQTLNHNVMYWYQQKSSQAPKLLFHYYDKDFNNEADTPDNFQSRRPNTSFCFLDIRSPGLGDTAMYLCATSRDRGFTDTQYFGPGTRLTVL.

This clonotype was picked up a small number of times. This chain connects TRBV12-3 or TRBV12-4 to TRBJ2-5; tentative D call: TRBD2 (5 bases). This CDR3 spans 15 amino acids. V lost 1 base and J lost 5, with 14 bases in between. CDR3 sequence reads: CASSLGLGPGETQYF. In DNA, the CDR3 is TGTGCCAGCAGTTTAGGGTTAGGGCCGGGGGAGACCCAGTACTTC.

This sequence joins TRBV5-1 and TRBJ1-6; no clear D gene. The CDR3 runs 16 residues. Germline V gives CDR1 SGHRS, CDR2 YFSETQ. The V end was cut by 2 bases, the J end by 7 bases, with 16 bases between. In nucleotides, the CDR3 is TGCGCCAGCAGCTTCGAGGGAATGATGCGGAATTCACCCCTCCACTTT. As protein: CASSFEGMMRNSPLHF.

For this clonotype: Sequence at one end of the junction differs from germline and may be a read error. The chain uses TRBV9 and TRBJ1-4, with D perhaps matching TRBD1 (6 bases). From germline, CDR1 is SGDLS and CDR2 YYNGEE. The CDR3 has 15 amino acids. The CDR3 bases are TGTGCCAGCAGCCGAGGGGGTGCAACTAATGAAAAACGGTTTTTT. This translates into CASSRGGATNEKRFF. Drawing the rest from reference TRBV9 and TRBJ1-4, the complete variable domain is DSGVTQTPKHLITATGQRVTLRCSPRSGDLSVYWYQQSLDQGLQFLIQYYNGEERAKGNILERFSAQQFPDLHSELNLSSLELGDSALYFCASSRGGATNEKRFFGSGTQLSVL.

The genes are TRBV20-1 and TRBJ2-1; possible D gene TRBD2, 7 bases. This CDR3 contains 13 residues. Germline V gene sequence: CDR1 DFQATT, CDR2 SNEGSKA (reference sequence). Trimming took 5 bases from V and 12 from J, leaving 20 bases between them. CDR3 region: CSAPNVRGGGQFF. The CDR3 region has the DNA TGCAGTGCTCCCAACGTTAGGGGGGGAGGGCAGTTCTTC.

As regards this clonotype: At one boundary the junction diverges from the germline segment, which might be a read error. J is TRBJ2-3 and V is TRBV20-1, with a possible D match to TRBD1 (5 bases). This CDR3 is 13 amino acids long. CDR1 and CDR2 (germline): DFQATT, SNEGSKA (reference sequence). CDR3 loop: CGARGSSTDTRYF. CDR3 DNA sequence: TGCGGTGCTAGGGGCAGTAGCACAGATACGCGGTATTTT.

This sequence joins TRBV28 and TRBJ2-4; 8 nucleotides line up with TRBD2. The CDR3 consists of 14 residues. V trimming: 2 bases; J trimming: 3 bases; junction bases outside the gene matches: 0. Germline V lookup: CDR1 MDHEN, CDR2 SYDVKM. CDR3 coding DNA: TGTGCCAGCAGTTTAAGCGGGGGCAAAAACATTCAGTACTTC. Its translation: CASSLSGGKNIQYF.